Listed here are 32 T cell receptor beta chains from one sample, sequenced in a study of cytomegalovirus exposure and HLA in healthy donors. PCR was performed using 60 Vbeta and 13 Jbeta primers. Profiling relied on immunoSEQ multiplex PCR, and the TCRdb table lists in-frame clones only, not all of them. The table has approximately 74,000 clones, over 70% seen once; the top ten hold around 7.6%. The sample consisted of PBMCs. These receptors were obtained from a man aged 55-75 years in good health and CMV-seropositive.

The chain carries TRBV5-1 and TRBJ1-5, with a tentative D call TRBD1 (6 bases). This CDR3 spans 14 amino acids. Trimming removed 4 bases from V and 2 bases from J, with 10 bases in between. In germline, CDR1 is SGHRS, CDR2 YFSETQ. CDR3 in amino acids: CASSLQGGNQPQHF. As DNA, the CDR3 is TGCGCCAGCAGCCTACAGGGAGGCAATCAGCCCCAGCATTTT.

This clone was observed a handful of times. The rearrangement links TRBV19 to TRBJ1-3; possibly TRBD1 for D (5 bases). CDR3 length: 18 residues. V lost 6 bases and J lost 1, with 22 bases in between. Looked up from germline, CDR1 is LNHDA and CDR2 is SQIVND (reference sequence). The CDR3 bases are TGTGCCAGTAGCCCCCGACGGCGGGGGTCCCGATCTGGAAACACCATATATTTT. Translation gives CASSPRRRGSRSGNTIYF.

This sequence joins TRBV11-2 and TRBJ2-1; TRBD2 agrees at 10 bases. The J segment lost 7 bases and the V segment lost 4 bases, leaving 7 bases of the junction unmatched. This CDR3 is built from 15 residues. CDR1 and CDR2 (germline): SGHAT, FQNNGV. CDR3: CASSSTLAGENEQFF. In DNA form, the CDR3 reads TGTGCCAGCAGCTCAACGCTAGCGGGAGAGAATGAGCAGTTCTTC.

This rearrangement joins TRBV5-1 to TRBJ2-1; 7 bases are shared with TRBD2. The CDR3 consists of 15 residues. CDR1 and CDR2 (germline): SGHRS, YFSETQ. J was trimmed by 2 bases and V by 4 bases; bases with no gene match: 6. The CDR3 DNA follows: TGCGCCAGCAGCCGGGGAGGGAACGCCTACAATGAGCAGTTCTTC. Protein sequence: CASSRGGNAYNEQFF.

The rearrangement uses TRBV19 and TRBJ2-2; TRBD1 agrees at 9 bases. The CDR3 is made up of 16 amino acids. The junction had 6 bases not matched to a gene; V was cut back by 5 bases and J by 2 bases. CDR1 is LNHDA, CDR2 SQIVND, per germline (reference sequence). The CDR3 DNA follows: TGTGCCAGTAGTCGGACAGGGGCGCTTAACACCGGGGAGCTGTTTTTT. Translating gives CASSRTGALNTGELFF.

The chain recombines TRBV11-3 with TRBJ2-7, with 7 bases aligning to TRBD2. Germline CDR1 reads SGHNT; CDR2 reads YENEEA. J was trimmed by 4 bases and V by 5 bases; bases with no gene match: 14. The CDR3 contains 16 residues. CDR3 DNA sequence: TGTGCCAGCAGCCCCCATGGGGGGGGATCTGTTTACGAGCAGTACTTC. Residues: CASSPHGGGSVYEQYF.

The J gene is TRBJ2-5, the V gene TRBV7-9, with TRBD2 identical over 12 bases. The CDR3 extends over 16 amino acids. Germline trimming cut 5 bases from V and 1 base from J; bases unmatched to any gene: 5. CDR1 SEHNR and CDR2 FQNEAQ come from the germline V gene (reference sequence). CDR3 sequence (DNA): TGTGCCAGCAGCCTTACTAGCGGGAGGTCCCAAGAGACCCAGTACTTC. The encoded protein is CASSLTSGRSQETQYF. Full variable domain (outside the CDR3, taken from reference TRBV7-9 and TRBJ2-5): DTGVSQNPRHKITKRGQNVTFRCDPISEHNRLYWYRQTLGQGPEFLTYFQNEAQLEKSRLLSDRFSAERPKGSFSTLEIQRTEQGDSAMYLCASSLTSGRSQETQYFGPGTRLLVL.

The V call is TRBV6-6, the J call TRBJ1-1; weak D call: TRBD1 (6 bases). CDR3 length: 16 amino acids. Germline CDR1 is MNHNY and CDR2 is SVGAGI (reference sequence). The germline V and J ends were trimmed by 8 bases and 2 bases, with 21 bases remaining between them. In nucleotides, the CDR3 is TGTGCCAGCCAGCAGGGGCTAAGAAGATCTAACACTGAAGCTTTCTTT. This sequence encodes CASQQGLRRSNTEAFF.

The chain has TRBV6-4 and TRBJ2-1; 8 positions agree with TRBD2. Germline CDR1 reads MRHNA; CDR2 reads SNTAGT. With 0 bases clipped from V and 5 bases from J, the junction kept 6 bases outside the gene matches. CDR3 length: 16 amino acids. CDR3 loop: CASSDSRAGAHNEQFF. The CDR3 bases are TGTGCCAGCAGTGACTCCCGAGCGGGAGCCCACAATGAGCAGTTCTTC.

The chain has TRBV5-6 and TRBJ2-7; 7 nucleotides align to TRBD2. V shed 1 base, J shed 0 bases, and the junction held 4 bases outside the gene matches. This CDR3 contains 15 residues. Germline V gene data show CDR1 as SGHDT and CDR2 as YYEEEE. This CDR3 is CASSLRAGNSYEQYF. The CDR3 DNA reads TGTGCCAGCAGCTTGAGAGCGGGGAACTCCTACGAGCAGTACTTC.

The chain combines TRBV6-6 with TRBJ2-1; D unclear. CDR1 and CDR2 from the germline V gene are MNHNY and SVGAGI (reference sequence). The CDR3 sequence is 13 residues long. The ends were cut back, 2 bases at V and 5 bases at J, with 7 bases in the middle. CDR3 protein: CASSYAANNEQFF. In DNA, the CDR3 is TGTGCCAGCAGTTACGCGGCAAACAATGAGCAGTTCTTC.

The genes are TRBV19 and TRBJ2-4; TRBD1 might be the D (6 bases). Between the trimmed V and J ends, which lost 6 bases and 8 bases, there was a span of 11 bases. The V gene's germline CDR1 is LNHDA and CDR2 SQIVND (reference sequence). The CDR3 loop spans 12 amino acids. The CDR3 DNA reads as TGTGCCAGTAGGGACAGAATGCACATTCAGTACTTC. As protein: CASRDRMHIQYF.

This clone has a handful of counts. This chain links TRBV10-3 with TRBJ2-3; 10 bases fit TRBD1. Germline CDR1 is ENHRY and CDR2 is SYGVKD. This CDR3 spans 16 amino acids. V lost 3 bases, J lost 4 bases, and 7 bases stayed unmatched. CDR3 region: CAISEGGTGAPDTQYF. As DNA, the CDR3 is TGTGCCATCAGTGAAGGGGGGACAGGGGCCCCAGATACGCAGTATTTT.

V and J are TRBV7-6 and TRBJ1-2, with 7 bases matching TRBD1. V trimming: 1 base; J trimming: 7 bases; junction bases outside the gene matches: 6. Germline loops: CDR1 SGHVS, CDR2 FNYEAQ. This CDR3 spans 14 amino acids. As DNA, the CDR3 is TGTGCCAGCAGCTTAGGGGACAGTGGCGTTGGCTACACCTTC. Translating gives CASSLGDSGVGYTF.

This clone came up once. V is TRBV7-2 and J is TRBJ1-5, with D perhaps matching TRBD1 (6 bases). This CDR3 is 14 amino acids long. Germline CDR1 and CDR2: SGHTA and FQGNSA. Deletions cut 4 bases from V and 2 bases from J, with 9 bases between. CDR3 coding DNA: TGTGCCAGCAGCTCGGACAGCCGCAATCAGCCCCAGCATTTT. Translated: CASSSDSRNQPQHF.

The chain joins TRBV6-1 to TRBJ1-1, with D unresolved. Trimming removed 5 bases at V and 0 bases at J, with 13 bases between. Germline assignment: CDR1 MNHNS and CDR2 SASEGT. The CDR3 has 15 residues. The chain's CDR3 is CASSLLGRLNTEAFF. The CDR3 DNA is TGTGCCAGCAGTCTTTTGGGCAGGCTGAACACTGAAGCTTTCTTT.

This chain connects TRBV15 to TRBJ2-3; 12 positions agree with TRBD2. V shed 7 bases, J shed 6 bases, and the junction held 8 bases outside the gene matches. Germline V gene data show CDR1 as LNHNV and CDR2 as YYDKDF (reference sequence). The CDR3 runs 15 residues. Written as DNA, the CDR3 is TGTGCCACCACCCGACTAGCGGGGGTTCTCGATACGCAGTATTTT. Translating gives CATTRLAGVLDTQYF. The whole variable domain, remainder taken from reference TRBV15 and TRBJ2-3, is DAMVIQNPRYQVTQFGKPVTLSCSQTLNHNVMYWYQQKSSQAPKLLFHYYDKDFNNEADTPDNFQSRRPNTSFCFLDIRSPGLGDTAMYLCATTRLAGVLDTQYFGPGTRLTVL.

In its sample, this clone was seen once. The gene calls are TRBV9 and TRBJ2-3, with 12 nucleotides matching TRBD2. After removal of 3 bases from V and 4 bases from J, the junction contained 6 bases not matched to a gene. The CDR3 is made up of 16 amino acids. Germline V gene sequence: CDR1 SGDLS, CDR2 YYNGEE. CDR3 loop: CASSGGLAGWSDTQYF. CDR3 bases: TGTGCCAGCAGCGGAGGACTAGCGGGATGGTCAGATACGCAGTATTTT. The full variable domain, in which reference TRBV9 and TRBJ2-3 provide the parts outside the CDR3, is DSGVTQTPKHLITATGQRVTLRCSPRSGDLSVYWYQQSLDQGLQFLIQYYNGEERAKGNILERFSAQQFPDLHSELNLSSLELGDSALYFCASSGGLAGWSDTQYFGPGTRLTVL.

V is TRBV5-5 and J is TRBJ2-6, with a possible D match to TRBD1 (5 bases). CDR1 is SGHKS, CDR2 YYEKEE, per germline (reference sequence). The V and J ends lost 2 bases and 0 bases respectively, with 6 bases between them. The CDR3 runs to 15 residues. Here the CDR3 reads CASSLQVSGANVLTF. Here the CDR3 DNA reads TGTGCCAGCAGCTTACAGGTCTCTGGGGCCAACGTCCTGACTTTC. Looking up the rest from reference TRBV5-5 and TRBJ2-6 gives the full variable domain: DAGVTQSPTHLIKTRGQQVTLRCSPISGHKSVSWYQQVLGQGPQFIFQYYEKEERGRGNFPDRFSARQFPNYSSELNVNALLLGDSALYLCASSLQVSGANVLTFGAGSRLTVL.

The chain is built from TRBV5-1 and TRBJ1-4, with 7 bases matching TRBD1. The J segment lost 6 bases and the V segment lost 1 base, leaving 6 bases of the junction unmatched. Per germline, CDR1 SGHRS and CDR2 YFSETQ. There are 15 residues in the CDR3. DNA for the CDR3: TGCGCCAGCAGCTTGTCGACAGGGAAGGATGAAAAACTGTTTTTT. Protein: CASSLSTGKDEKLFF.

The CDR3 region is CASSDGYQRTEAFF. CDR3 nucleotides: TGCGCCAGCAGTGATGGATACCAGAGGACTGAAGCTTTCTTT. The chain couples TRBV10-1 to TRBJ1-1; D not certain. V shed 3 bases and J shed 5 bases, with 13 bases lying between them. The CDR3 sequence is 14 residues long. In germline, CDR1 is WNHNN, CDR2 SYGVQD (reference sequence).

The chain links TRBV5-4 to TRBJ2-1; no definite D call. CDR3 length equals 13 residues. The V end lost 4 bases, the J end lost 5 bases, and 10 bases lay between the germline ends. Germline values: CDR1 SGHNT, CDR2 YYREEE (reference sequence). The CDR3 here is CASSPQTDNEQFF. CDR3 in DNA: TGTGCCAGCAGCCCCCAGACTGACAATGAGCAGTTCTTC.

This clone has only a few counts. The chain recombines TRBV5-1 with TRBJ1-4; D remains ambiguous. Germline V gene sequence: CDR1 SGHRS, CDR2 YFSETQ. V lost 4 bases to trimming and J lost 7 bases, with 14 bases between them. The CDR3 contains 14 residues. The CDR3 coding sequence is TGCGCCAGCAGCCTAGAGGGATTCGGTGAAAAACTGTTTTTT. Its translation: CASSLEGFGEKLFF.

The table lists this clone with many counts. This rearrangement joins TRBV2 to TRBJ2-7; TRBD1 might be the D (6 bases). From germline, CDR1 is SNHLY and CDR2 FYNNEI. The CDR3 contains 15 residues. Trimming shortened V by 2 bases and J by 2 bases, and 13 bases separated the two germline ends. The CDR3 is CASSELTGGTYEQYF. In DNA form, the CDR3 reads TGTGCCAGCAGTGAACTGACAGGTGGAACCTACGAGCAGTACTTC.

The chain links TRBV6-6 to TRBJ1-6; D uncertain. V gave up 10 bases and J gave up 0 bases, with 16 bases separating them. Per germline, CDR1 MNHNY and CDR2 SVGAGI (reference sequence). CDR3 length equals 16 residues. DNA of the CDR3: TGTGCCACCTTTCCTGACTCCAGCTCCTATAATTCACCCCTCCACTTT. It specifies CATFPDSSSYNSPLHF.

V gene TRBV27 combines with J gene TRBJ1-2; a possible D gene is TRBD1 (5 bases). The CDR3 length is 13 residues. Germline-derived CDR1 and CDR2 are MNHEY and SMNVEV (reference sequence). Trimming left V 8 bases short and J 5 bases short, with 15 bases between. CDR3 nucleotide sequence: TGTGCCAGCGGGGTAACAGGCGTTTATGGCTACACCTTC. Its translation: CASGVTGVYGYTF.

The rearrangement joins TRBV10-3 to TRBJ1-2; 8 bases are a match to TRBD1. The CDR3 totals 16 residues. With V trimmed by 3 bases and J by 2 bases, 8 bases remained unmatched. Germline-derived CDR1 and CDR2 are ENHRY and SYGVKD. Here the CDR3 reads CAISEYLGTGNYGYTF. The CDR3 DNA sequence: TGTGCCATCAGTGAATATCTAGGGACAGGCAACTATGGCTACACCTTC.

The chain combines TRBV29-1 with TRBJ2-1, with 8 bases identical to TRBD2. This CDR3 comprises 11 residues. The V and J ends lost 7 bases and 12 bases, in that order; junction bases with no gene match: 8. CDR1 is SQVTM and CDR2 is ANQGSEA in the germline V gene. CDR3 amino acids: CSALPGGRQFF. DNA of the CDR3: TGCAGCGCCCTACCGGGGGGGCGGCAGTTCTTC.

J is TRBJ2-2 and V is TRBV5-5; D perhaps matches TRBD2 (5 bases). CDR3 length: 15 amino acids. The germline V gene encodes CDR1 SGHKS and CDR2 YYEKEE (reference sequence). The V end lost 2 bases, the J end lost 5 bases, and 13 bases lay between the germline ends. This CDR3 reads CASSFGGSPTGELFF. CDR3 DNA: TGTGCCAGCAGCTTTGGCGGGTCCCCTACCGGGGAGCTGTTTTTT.

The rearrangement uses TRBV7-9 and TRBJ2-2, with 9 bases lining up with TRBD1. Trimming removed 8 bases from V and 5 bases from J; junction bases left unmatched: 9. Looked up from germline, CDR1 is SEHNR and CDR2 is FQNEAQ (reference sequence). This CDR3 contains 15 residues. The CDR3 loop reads CASEPGQGVTGELFF. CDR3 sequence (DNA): TGTGCCAGCGAACCGGGACAGGGAGTGACCGGGGAGCTGTTTTTT.

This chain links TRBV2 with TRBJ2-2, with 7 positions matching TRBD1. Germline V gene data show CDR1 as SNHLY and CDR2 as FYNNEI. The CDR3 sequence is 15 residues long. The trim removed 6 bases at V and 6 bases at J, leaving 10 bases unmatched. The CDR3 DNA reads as TGTGCCAGCAGCCCTGACAGGGCAGGCGCCGGGGAGCTGTTTTTT. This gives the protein CASSPDRAGAGELFF.

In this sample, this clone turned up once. Here the CDR3 reads CASSLSGTGAYEQYF. In nucleotides, the CDR3 is TGTGCCAGCAGCCTTTCCGGGACAGGGGCTTACGAGCAGTACTTC. This chain connects TRBV7-9 to TRBJ2-7; 10 nucleotides align to TRBD1. The CDR3 is made up of 15 amino acids. CDR1 SEHNR and CDR2 FQNEAQ come from the germline V gene (reference sequence). Trimming cost V 5 bases and J 4 bases; bases outside gene matches: 8.